This section outlines one T cell receptor (beta chain) sequence together with its context. The antigen is undetermined. Lacking the conserved final phenylalanine or tryptophan, this CDR3 likely reflects a read error. TCR beta VDJ and CDR3 profiles were obtained from a genomic DNA template. TCRdb reanalysed the reads using MiXCR and keeps one entry per CDR3 protein. The table lists under 200,000 distinct CDR3 sequences, about 48% of them singletons. The J segment lost 2 bases and the V segment lost 1 base, leaving 8 bases of the junction unmatched. The CDR3 totals 17 residues. Per germline, CDR1 SGHDN and CDR2 FVKESK. This entry comes from a study of CD8+CD57+ T cells in acquired aplastic anemia. Overall study: The study obtained an average of about 3.1 ug of DNA from sorted CD4+ and CD8+ cells. Whole-study findings and limits: Patients showed no significant difference from controls in CD8+ Simpson's diversity.

This clonotype originated in a human donor in good health. The V gene is TRBV14, the J gene TRBJ2-7, with 10 bases lining up with TRBD2. Source material: sorted CD4+, CD8+, or CD8+CD57+ T cells (not recorded which) from PBMCs. As DNA, the CDR3 is TGTGCCAGCAGCCAAGTGCTCACTAGCGGGGCGGCCTACGAGCAGTACCTC. It encodes CASSQVLTSGAAYEQYL.